This T cell receptor (beta chain) is from a study of regulatory T cells in long-lasting Graves disease. Building of the TCR beta libraries involved iRepertoire HTBI primers and Arm-PCR of CDR3 regions. TCRdb analysed the multiplex PCR reads with MiXCR anew, one entry per CDR3 protein. The repertoire includes roughly 560,000 distinct CDR3 sequences, roughly 16% of them detected once, and around a quarter sits in the top ten. The CDR3 has 11 amino acids. Trimming stripped 6 bases from V and 7 bases from J, with 9 bases between. Germline assignment: CDR1 SGHVS and CDR2 FQNEAQ. Time point reported: newly diagnosed GD, antithyroid drugs for less than 3 months. PBMC-derived RNA was used for the TCR library. The source of the patients was an endocrinology department in Xi'an, China. The sample holds many counts of this clonotype. The sample was also reused in another study, on T cells in Graves' hyperthyroidism and ophthalmopathy. From that report: Thyroid ultrasound, orbital computed tomography, clinical symptoms, and serum thyroxine and TRAb underpinned diagnoses. Blood also contained most expanded thyroid clonotypes above 0.001.

This sample comprised peripheral blood mononuclear cells (PBMCs), obtained at new diagnosis, from a patient treated with antithyroid drugs. The rearrangement joins TRBV7-8 to TRBJ1-1, with D perhaps TRBD1 (5 bases). The sequence derives from a middle-aged woman with Graves disease. The CDR3 sequence: CASRQGGEAFF. For the CDR3, the DNA is TGTGCCAGCAGGCAGGGTGGTGAAGCTTTCTTT.